The 2 T cell receptor beta chains listed next were all sequenced from one sample in a study of blood T cell repertoires in COVID-19. Produced via immunoSEQ multiplex PCR; TCRdb's table is partial and in-frame only. This sample has fewer than 200,000 clones, with about 75% found just once. The sample consisted of peripheral blood. These receptor sequences come from a woman between 45 and 60 years old with active or convalescent COVID-19.

The rearrangement uses TRBV30 and TRBJ1-4; TRBD1 agrees at 7 bases. With 3 bases clipped from V and 5 bases from J, the junction kept 6 bases outside the gene matches. CDR1 is GTSNPN, CDR2 SVGIG, per germline (reference sequence). The CDR3 runs to 14 residues. The CDR3 bases are TGTGCCTGGAGCCCGGACAGGCGGAATGAAAAACTGTTTTTT. Amino acids: CAWSPDRRNEKLFF.

The chain carries TRBV4-3 and TRBJ2-7; 9 nucleotides match TRBD2. The germline gives CDR1 LGHNA, CDR2 YSLEER. V was pared by 1 base and J by 6 bases, with 4 bases of the junction left unmatched. CDR3 length: 14 amino acids. CDR3 region: CASSQGVAGVEQYF. The CDR3 nucleotides are TGCGCCAGCAGCCAAGGGGTAGCGGGAGTCGAGCAGTACTTC.